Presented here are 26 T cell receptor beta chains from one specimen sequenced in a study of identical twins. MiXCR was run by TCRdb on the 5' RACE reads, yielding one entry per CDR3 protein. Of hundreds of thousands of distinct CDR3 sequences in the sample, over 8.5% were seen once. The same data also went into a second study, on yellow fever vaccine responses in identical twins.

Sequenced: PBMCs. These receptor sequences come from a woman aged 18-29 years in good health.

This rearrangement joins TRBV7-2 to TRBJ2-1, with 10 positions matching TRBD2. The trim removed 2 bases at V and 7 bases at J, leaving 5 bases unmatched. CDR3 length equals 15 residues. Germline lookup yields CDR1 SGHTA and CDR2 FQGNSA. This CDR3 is CASSLLSGGINEQFF. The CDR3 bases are TGTGCCAGCAGCTTACTTAGCGGGGGGATAAATGAGCAGTTCTTC.

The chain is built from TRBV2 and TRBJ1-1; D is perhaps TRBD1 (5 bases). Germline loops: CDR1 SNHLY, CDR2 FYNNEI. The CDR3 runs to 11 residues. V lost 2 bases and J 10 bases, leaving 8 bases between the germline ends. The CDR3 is CASSESGTAFF. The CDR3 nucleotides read TGTGCCAGCAGTGAATCAGGGACAGCTTTCTTT.

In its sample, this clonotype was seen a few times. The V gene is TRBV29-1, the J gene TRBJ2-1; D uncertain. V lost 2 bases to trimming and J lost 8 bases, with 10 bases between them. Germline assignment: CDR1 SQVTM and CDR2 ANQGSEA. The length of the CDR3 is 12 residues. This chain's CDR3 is CSVEFSYDEQFF. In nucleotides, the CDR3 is TGCAGCGTTGAATTCAGTTACGATGAGCAGTTCTTC.

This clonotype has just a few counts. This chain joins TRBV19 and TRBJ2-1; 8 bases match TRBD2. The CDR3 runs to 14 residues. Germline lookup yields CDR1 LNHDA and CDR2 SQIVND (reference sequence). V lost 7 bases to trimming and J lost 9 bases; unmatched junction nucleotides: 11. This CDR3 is CASTPGRGVGEQFF. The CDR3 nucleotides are TGTGCCAGTACACCCGGGAGGGGAGTCGGTGAGCAGTTCTTC.

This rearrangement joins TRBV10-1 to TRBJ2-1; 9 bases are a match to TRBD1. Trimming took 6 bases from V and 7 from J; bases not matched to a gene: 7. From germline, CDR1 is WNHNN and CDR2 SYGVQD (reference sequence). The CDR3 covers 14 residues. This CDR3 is CASSRDRDINEQFF. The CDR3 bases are TGCGCCAGCAGCCGGGACAGGGATATAAATGAGCAGTTCTTC.

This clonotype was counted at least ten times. The CDR3 region is CASSLAGAGRDNEQFF. CDR3 DNA sequence: TGTGCCAGCAGCTTAGCTGGGGCAGGGAGGGACAATGAGCAGTTCTTC. The chain has TRBV7-8 and TRBJ2-1; 7 bases are a match to TRBD2. CDR1 is SGHVS, CDR2 FQNEAQ, per germline. The CDR3 spans 16 residues. The V gene end was trimmed by 0 bases and the J gene end by 5 bases; junction bases not matched to a gene: 7.

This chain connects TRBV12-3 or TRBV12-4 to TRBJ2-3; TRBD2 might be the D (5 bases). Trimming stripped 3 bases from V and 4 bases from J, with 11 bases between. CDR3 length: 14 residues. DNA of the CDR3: TGTGCCAGCAGTTTCGAGGGTATCGCAGATACGCAGTATTTT. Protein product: CASSFEGIADTQYF.

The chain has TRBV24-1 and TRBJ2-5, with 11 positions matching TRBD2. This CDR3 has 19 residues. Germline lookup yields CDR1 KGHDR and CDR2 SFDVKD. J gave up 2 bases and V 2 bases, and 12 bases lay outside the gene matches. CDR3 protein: CATSDYGLAGQGAQETQYF. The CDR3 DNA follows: TGTGCCACCAGTGATTATGGACTAGCGGGCCAAGGGGCGCAAGAGACCCAGTACTTC.

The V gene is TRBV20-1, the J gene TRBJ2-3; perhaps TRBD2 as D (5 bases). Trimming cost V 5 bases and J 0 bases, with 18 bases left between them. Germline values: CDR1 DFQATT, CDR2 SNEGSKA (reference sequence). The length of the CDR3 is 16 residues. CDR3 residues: CSALWAGISSTDTQYF. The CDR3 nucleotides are TGCAGTGCTCTTTGGGCGGGCATCTCGAGCACAGATACGCAGTATTTT.

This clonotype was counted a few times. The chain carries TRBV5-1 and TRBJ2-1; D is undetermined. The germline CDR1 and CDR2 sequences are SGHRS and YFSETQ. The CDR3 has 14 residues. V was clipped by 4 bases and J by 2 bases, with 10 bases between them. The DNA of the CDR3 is TGCGCCAGCAGCGACGGTCAAACCTACAATGAGCAGTTCTTC. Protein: CASSDGQTYNEQFF.

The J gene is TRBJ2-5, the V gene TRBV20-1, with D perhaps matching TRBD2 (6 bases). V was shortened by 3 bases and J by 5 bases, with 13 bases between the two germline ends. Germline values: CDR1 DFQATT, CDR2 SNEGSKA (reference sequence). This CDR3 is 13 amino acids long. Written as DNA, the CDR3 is TGCAGTGCTAGCCCGGGGGTAGGGGAGACCCAGTACTTC. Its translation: CSASPGVGETQYF.

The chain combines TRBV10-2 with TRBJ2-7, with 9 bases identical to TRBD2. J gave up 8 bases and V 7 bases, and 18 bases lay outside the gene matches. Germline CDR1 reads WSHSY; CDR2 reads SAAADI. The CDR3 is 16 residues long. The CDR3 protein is CASNLRGTSPYSQQYF. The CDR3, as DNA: TGCGCCAGCAATCTAAGGGGGACTAGCCCTTACTCTCAGCAGTACTTC.

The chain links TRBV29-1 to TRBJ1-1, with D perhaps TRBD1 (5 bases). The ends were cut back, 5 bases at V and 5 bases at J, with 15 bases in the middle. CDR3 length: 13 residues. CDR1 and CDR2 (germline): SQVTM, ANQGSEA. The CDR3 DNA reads TGCAGCGTTCGGCAGGGAGTTGGAACTGAAGCTTTCTTT. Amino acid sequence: CSVRQGVGTEAFF.

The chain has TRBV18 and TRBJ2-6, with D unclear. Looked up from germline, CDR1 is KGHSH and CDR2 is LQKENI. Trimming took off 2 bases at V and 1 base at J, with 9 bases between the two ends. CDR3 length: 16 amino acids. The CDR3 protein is CASSPGRVSGANVLTF. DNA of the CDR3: TGTGCCAGCTCACCAGGGCGAGTTTCTGGGGCCAACGTCCTGACTTTC.

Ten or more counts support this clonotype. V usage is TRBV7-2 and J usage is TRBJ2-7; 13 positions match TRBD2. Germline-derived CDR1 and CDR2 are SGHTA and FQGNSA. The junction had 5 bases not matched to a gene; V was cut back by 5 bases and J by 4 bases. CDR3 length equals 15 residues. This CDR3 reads CASSTGTSGKYEQYF. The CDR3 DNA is TGTGCCAGCAGCACTGGGACTAGCGGGAAGTACGAGCAGTACTTC.

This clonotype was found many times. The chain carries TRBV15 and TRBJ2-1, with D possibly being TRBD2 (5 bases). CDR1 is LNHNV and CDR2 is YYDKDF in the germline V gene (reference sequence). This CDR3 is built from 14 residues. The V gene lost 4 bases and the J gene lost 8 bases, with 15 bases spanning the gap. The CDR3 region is CATSTRTGVYEQFF. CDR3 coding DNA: TGTGCCACCAGCACCCGAACCGGGGTATATGAGCAGTTCTTC.

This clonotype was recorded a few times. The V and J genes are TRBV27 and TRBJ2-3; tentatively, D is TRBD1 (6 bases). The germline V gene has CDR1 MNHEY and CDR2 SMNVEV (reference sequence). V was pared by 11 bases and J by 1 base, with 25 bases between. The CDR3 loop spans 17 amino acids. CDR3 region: CASAMGRRGTRTDTQYF. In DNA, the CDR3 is TGTGCCTCAGCAATGGGGCGGAGAGGGACACGCACAGATACGCAGTATTTT.

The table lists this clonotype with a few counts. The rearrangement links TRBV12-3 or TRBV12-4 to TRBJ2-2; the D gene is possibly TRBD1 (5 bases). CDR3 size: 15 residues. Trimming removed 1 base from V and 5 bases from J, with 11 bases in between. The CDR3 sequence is CASSLVQGWTGELFF. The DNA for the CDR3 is TGTGCCAGCAGTTTAGTGCAGGGTTGGACCGGGGAGCTGTTTTTT.

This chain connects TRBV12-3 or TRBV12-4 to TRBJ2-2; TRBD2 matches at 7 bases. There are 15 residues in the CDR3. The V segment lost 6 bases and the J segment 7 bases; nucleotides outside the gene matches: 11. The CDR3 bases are TGTGCCAGCAGACCGACTAGCCAGGACATCGGGGAGCTGTTTTTT. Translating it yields CASRPTSQDIGELFF.

The CDR3: CASSLETRSGGAPYEQYF. The CDR3 DNA is TGTGCCAGCAGCTTAGAAACTAGAAGCGGGGGGGCCCCCTACGAGCAGTACTTC. The gene calls are TRBV7-8 and TRBJ2-7, with TRBD2 matching over 10 bases. Germline-derived CDR1 and CDR2 are SGHVS and FQNEAQ. J was trimmed by 2 bases and V by 1 base; bases with no gene match: 11. This CDR3 is built from 18 residues.

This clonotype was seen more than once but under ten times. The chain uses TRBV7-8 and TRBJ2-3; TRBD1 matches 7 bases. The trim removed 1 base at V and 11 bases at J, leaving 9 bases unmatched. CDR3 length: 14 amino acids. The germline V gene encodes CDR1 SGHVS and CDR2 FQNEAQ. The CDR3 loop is CASSLGKDRQGQYF. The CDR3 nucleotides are TGTGCCAGCAGCTTAGGGAAAGACCGACAGGGGCAGTATTTT. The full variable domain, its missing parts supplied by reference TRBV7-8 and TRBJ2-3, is GAGVSQSPRYKVAKRGQDVALRCDPISGHVSLFWYQQALGQGPEFLTYFQNEAQLDKSGLPSDRFFAERPEGSVSTLKIQRTQQEDSAVYLCASSLGKDRQGQYFGPGTRLTVL.

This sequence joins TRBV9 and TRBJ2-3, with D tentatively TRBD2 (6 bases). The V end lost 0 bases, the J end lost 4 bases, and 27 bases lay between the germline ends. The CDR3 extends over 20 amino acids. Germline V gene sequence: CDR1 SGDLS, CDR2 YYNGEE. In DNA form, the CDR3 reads TGTGCCAGCAGCGTAGATACTAGCTTAATCCCTAAAGGGTCATCAGATACGCAGTATTTT. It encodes CASSVDTSLIPKGSSDTQYF.

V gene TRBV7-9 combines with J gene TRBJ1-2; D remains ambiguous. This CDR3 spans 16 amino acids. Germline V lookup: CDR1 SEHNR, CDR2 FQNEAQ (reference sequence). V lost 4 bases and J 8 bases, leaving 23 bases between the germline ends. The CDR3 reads CASSSALEVLPWGYTF. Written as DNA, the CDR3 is TGTGCCAGCAGCTCCGCCCTGGAGGTCCTTCCTTGGGGCTACACCTTC.

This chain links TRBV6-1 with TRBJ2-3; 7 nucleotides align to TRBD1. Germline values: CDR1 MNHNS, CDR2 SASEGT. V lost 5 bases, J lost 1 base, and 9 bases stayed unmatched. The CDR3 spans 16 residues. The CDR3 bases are TGTGCCAGCAGTCCAGGCGAGGGGGCAGGCACAGATACGCAGTATTTT. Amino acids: CASSPGEGAGTDTQYF.

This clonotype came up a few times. The CDR3 loop reads CSVDALAGGPVGSYNEQFF. The CDR3 nucleotides are TGCAGCGTTGATGCACTAGCGGGAGGGCCAGTAGGGTCCTACAATGAGCAGTTCTTC. The chain is built from TRBV29-1 and TRBJ2-1, with TRBD2 matching over 13 bases. V shed 3 bases and J 1 base; nucleotides not matched to a gene: 12. The CDR3 length is 19 residues. Germline V gene sequence: CDR1 SQVTM, CDR2 ANQGSEA.

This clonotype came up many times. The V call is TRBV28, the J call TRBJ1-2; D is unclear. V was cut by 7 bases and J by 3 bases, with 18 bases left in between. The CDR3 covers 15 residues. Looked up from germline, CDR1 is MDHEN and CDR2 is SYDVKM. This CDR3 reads CASKPPGLWDYGYTF. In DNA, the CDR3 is TGTGCCAGCAAGCCACCGGGCCTGTGGGACTATGGCTACACCTTC.